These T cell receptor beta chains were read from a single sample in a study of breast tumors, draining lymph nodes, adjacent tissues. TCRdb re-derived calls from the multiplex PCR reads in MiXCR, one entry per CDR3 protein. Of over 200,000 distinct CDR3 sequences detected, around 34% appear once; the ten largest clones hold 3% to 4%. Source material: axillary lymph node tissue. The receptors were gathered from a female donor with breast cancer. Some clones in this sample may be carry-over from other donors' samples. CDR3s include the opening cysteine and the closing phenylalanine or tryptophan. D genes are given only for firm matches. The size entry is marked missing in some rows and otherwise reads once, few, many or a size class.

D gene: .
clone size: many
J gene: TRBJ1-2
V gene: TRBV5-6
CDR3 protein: CASSLEGRATYGYTF

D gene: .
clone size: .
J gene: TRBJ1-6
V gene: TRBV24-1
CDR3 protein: CATSDYGTREGNSPLHF

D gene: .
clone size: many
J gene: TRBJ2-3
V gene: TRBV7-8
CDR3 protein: CASFRGLSTDTQYF

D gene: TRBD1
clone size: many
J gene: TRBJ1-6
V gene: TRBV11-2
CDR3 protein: CASSPPGQYNSPLHF

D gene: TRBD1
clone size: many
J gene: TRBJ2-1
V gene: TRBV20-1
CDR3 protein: CSAPSPGQGLFSYNEQFF

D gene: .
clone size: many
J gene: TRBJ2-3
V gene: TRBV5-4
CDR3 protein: CASSLDTSYTDTQYF

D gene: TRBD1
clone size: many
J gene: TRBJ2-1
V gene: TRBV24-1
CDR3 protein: CATSQGARNEQFF

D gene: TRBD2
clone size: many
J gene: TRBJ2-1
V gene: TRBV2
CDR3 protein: CATTGLAAKGEQFF

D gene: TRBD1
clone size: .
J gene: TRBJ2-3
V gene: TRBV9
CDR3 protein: CASSGSHRGNEQYF

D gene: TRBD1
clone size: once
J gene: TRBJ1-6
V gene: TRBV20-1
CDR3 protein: CSATPGGGQAHSPLHF

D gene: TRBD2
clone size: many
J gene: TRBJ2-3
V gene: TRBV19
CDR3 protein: CASSMPGLAASTDTQYF

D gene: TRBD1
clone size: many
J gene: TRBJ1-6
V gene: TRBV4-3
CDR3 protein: CASSQDNRGTSPLHF

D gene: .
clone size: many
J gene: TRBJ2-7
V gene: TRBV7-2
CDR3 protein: CASSLEGRDQYF

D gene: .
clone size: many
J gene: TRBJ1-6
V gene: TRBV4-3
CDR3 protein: CASSHGEVWNSPLHF

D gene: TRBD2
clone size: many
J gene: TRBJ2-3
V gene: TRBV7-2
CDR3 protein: CASIISGGVTDTQYF

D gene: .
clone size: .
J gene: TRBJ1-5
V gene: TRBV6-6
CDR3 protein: CASSPGVYSNQPQHF

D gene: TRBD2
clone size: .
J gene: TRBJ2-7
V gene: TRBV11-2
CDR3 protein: CASNISGTPYEQYF

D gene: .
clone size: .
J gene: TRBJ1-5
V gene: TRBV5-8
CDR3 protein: CASSLAVGGVNQPQHF

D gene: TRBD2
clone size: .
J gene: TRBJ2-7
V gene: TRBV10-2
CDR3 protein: CATALSGGAHEQYF

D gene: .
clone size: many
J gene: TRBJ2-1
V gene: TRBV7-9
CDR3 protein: CASSDRRNEQFF

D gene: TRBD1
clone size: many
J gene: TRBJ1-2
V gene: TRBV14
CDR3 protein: CASSPRQGLYGYTF

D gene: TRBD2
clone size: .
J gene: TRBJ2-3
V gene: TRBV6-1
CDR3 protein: CASSPTSGANTDTQYF

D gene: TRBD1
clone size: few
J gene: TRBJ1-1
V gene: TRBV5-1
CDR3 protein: CASSKWTGTYTEAFF

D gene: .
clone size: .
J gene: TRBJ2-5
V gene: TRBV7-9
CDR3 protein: CASSSDRSGSGQETQYF

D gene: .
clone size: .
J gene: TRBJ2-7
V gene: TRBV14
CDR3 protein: CASSQEWGSHEQYF

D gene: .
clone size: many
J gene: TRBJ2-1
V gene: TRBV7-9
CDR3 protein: CASSFTLLVSHEQFF

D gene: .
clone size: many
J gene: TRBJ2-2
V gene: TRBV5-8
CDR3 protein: CASRTGRTNTGELFF

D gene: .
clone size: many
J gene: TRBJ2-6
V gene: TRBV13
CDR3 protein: CASSLVGVTGANVLTF

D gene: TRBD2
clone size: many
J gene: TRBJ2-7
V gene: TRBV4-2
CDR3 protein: CASSPRVGQLAGGDYEQYF

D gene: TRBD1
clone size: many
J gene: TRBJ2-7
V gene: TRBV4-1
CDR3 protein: CASSQDSTGSFSYEQYF